What follows are 6 T cell receptor beta chains derived from one specimen sequenced in a study of T-cell memory formation after mild COVID-19. MiXCR, run by TCRdb on the 5' RACE reads, gives a single entry per CDR3 protein. The table shows nearly 200,000 distinct CDR3 sequences, with 15% to 20% occurring only once. The sample consisted of PBMCs or a T cell subset sorted from them (not recorded which). Receptors were obtained from an adult woman who had mild COVID-19 (a few samples of this study predate the infection). Cell type and time point are not known.

This chain links TRBV5-6 with TRBJ1-2; no clear D. The V gene lost 0 bases and the J gene lost 6 bases, with 15 bases spanning the gap. The length of the CDR3 is 15 residues. From germline, CDR1 is SGHDT and CDR2 YYEEEE. CDR3 sequence: CASSLGPRTGHGYTF. Here the CDR3 DNA reads TGTGCCAGCAGCTTGGGGCCTCGGACGGGCCATGGCTACACCTTC.

In this sample, this clonotype turned up a few times. The chain combines TRBV6-2 or TRBV6-3 with TRBJ2-5; no firm D call. CDR1 is MNHEY, CDR2 SVGEGT, per germline. The CDR3 is 12 residues long. Trimming shortened V by 3 bases and J by 5 bases, and 7 bases separated the two germline ends. The CDR3 region has the DNA TGTGCCAGCAGTTATCCCAGGGAGACCCAGTACTTC. It yields the protein CASSYPRETQYF.

The chain combines TRBV4-3 with TRBJ2-1; 12 nucleotides agree with TRBD2. V dropped 2 bases and J dropped 4; count of bases not matched to a gene: 6. The CDR3 runs to 17 residues. The germline gives CDR1 LGHNA, CDR2 YSLEER. DNA for the CDR3: TGCGCCAGCAGCCAATCTCCTAGCGGGAGGGCATACAATGAGCAGTTCTTC. It yields the protein CASSQSPSGRAYNEQFF.

The chain has TRBV12-3 or TRBV12-4 and TRBJ1-1; tentatively, D is TRBD1 (5 bases). V dropped 3 bases and J dropped 6 bases, with 11 bases sitting between them. This CDR3 region has 13 residues. CDR3 amino acids: CASSLGGYAEAFF. The CDR3 region has the DNA TGTGCCAGCAGTTTGGGGGGATACGCTGAAGCTTTCTTT.

This chain joins TRBV20-1 and TRBJ2-1; 9 bases are shared with TRBD2. The CDR3 totals 16 residues. Germline lookup yields CDR1 DFQATT and CDR2 SNEGSKA (reference sequence). With V trimmed by 4 bases and J by 7 bases, 14 bases remained unmatched. The DNA of the CDR3 is TGCAGTGCTAAGATGGGCGGGGGGGCTTTGGTAAATGAGCAGTTCTTC. It encodes CSAKMGGGALVNEQFF.

The genes are TRBV10-3 and TRBJ1-1; tentative D call: TRBD1 (6 bases). The ends were cut back, 10 bases at V and 4 bases at J, with 16 bases in the middle. CDR3 length equals 13 residues. The V gene's germline CDR1 is ENHRY and CDR2 SYGVKD. CDR3 residues: CATSGGEVTEAFF. The DNA for the CDR3 is TGTGCCACTTCCGGGGGCGAAGTCACTGAAGCTTTCTTT.